These 3 T cell receptor beta chains were all obtained from the same sample, sequenced in a study of blood T cell repertoires in COVID-19. TCRdb's copy holds only in-frame clones and misses some; the assay was immunoSEQ multiplex PCR. The sample shows 200,000 or so clones, approximately 84% of them seen only once. The sample consisted of PBMCs or T cells enriched from blood (not recorded which). These receptor sequences come from a middle-aged man who had recovered from COVID-19.

This sequence joins TRBV7-2 and TRBJ1-2; D is uncertain. The CDR3 extends over 14 amino acids. Trimming removed 3 bases from V and 4 bases from J, with 12 bases in between. Germline-derived CDR1 and CDR2 are SGHTA and FQGNSA. The CDR3 DNA is TGTGCCAGCAGCTTCGGGAGGCCCCGCTATGGCTACACCTTC. As protein: CASSFGRPRYGYTF.

The chain combines TRBV5-1 with TRBJ2-2; D not certain. This CDR3 region has 13 residues. Germline loops: CDR1 SGHRS, CDR2 YFSETQ. The germline V and J ends were trimmed by 7 bases and 3 bases, with 10 bases remaining between them. The CDR3 DNA follows: TGCGCCAGCGGCATCAGTCACACCGGGGAGCTGTTTTTT. As protein: CASGISHTGELFF.

This rearrangement joins TRBV10-3 to TRBJ1-2; 7 positions agree with TRBD1. The CDR3 totals 13 residues. Germline CDR1 reads ENHRY; CDR2 reads SYGVKD. J was trimmed by 4 bases and V by 6 bases; bases with no gene match: 5. CDR3 coding DNA: TGTGCCATCAGGGGGGACAGTACCTATGGCTACACCTTC. It translates to CAIRGDSTYGYTF.